This is a list of T cell receptor beta chains from one sample in a study of blood T cell repertoires in COVID-19. Measured with immunoSEQ multiplex PCR; TCRdb has only the in-frame clones, and not every one. The repertoire holds around 220,000 clones, approximately 80% seen once, with less than 8% in the top ten. Sequencing was done on a sample of PBMCs or T cells enriched from blood (not recorded which). The receptors here all came from a middle-aged woman with acute COVID-19. Each CDR3 is given with its conserved first and last residue.

v_call: TRBV6-1
j_call: TRBJ2-7
cdr3_aa: CASSEAGSGRAHEQYF

v_call: TRBV3-1/TRBV3-2
j_call: TRBJ1-6
cdr3_aa: CASSLEARANSPLHF

v_call: TRBV3-1/TRBV3-2
j_call: TRBJ2-5
cdr3_aa: CASSQDLAGKETQYF

v_call: TRBV6-2/TRBV6-3
j_call: TRBJ2-7
cdr3_aa: CASSYLSQTNTYEQYF

v_call: TRBV5-4
j_call: TRBJ2-1
cdr3_aa: CASGTGRRDEQFF

v_call: TRBV29-1
j_call: TRBJ1-1
cdr3_aa: CSAWTGGTEAFF

v_call: TRBV7-9
j_call: TRBJ2-5
cdr3_aa: CASSLATGAQETQYF

v_call: TRBV4-2
j_call: TRBJ2-7
cdr3_aa: CASSQETGLAGGPRSSYEQYF

v_call: TRBV6-2/TRBV6-3
j_call: TRBJ1-1
cdr3_aa: CASSLGQNTEAFF

v_call: TRBV7-2
j_call: TRBJ2-7
cdr3_aa: CASSLTVSNYEQYF

v_call: TRBV9
j_call: TRBJ2-7
cdr3_aa: CASSVTEGRGYEQYF

v_call: TRBV10-3
j_call: TRBJ1-4
cdr3_aa: CAISEPTGGSGEKLFF

v_call: TRBV11-3
j_call: TRBJ2-3
cdr3_aa: CASSLGRYLTDTQYF

v_call: TRBV7-6
j_call: TRBJ2-1
cdr3_aa: CASSLSETPTLYNEQFF

v_call: TRBV27
j_call: TRBJ2-7
cdr3_aa: CASRFIGDSSYEQYF

v_call: TRBV30
j_call: TRBJ2-5
cdr3_aa: CAWTSGGQQETQYF

v_call: TRBV7-6
j_call: TRBJ2-2
cdr3_aa: CASSLGGTGLTGELFF